The 14 T cell receptor beta chains reported below all come from one sample, sequenced in a study of cytomegalovirus exposure and HLA in healthy donors (dated by TCRdb to 2016 to 2017). Library preparation employed the immunoSEQ multiplex PCR assay. A mixture of 60 forward primers for TCR Vbeta segments and 13 reverse primers for TCR Jbeta segments was used in the multiplex PCR. TCRdb provides this immuneACCESS table in a form limited to in-frame rearrangements. Some clones are lacking; in checked studies, under half of them reflect an unresolved V gene, and why the rest are absent is not known. Counted in this sample were 90,000 to 120,000 clones; over 65% of them appeared once. The leading ten clones occupy 14% of the sample. The sample was PBMCs. The receptors were sampled from a woman in her forties in good health and CMV-seropositive.

The chain is built from TRBV19 and TRBJ2-5; tentative D call: TRBD2 (6 bases). Germline lookup yields CDR1 LNHDA and CDR2 SQIVND (reference sequence). Trimming cost V 3 bases and J 6 bases, with 11 bases left between them. CDR3 length: 13 amino acids. The DNA of the CDR3 is TGTGCCAGTAGTATTCCGGGGAGGCAGACCCAGTACTTC. It yields the protein CASSIPGRQTQYF.

The chain has TRBV19 and TRBJ2-3, with 7 bases that match TRBD1. V dropped 3 bases and J dropped 5; count of bases not matched to a gene: 2. Germline V CDR1 and CDR2: LNHDA, SQIVND (reference sequence). The CDR3 is 13 residues long. This chain's CDR3 is CASSMTGQDTQYF. CDR3 in DNA: TGTGCCAGTAGTATGACAGGGCAAGATACGCAGTATTTT. The full variable domain, its missing parts supplied by reference TRBV19 and TRBJ2-3, is DGGITQSPKYLFRKEGQNVTLSCEQNLNHDAMYWYRQDPGQGLRLIYYSQIVNDFQKGDIAEGYSVSREKKESFPLTVTSAQKNPTAFYLCASSMTGQDTQYFGPGTRLTVL.

CDR3 bases: TGTGCCAGCTCACGGGCCCAAATGCAAGAGACCCAGTACTTC. It yields the protein CASSRAQMQETQYF. The V and J genes are TRBV18 and TRBJ2-5, with D unresolved. CDR1 KGHSH and CDR2 LQKENI come from the germline V gene. The CDR3 spans 14 residues. V shed 4 bases and J shed 2 bases, with 11 bases lying between them.

The chain uses TRBV7-8 and TRBJ2-7; a possible D gene is TRBD1 (6 bases). Germline CDR1 reads SGHVS; CDR2 reads FQNEAQ. The CDR3 is 11 amino acids. V was shortened by 0 bases and J by 12 bases, with 9 bases between the two germline ends. This CDR3 reads CASSLAGTSYF. The DNA for the CDR3 is TGTGCCAGCAGCTTAGCCGGGACATCGTACTTC. Full variable domain (rest looked up from reference TRBV7-8 and TRBJ2-7): GAGVSQSPRYKVAKRGQDVALRCDPISGHVSLFWYQQALGQGPEFLTYFQNEAQLDKSGLPSDRFFAERPEGSVSTLKIQRTQQEDSAVYLCASSLAGTSYFGPGTRLTVT.

This clone was picked up a small number of times. The chain combines TRBV6-6 with TRBJ2-5; perhaps TRBD2 as D (5 bases). Trimming cost V 7 bases and J 5 bases, with 14 bases left between them. The CDR3 loop spans 13 amino acids. Germline lookup yields CDR1 MNHNY and CDR2 SVGAGI (reference sequence). DNA for the CDR3: TGTGCCAGCACCAGGCCCCCGGGGGAGACCCAGTACTTC. It specifies CASTRPPGETQYF.

The table lists this clone with a count of one. The V and J genes are TRBV29-1 and TRBJ1-2; D gene uncertain. The CDR3 is 13 residues long. Germline V gene lookup returns CDR1 SQVTM and CDR2 ANQGSEA. V lost 6 bases and J 2 bases, leaving 13 bases between the germline ends. The CDR3 protein is CSVGSQLNYGYTF. The CDR3 bases are TGCAGCGTGGGTTCACAGCTCAACTATGGCTACACCTTC.

The genes are TRBV2 and TRBJ2-4; 14 bases map to TRBD2. CDR3 length equals 14 residues. The trim removed 5 bases at V and 10 bases at J, leaving 4 bases unmatched. The germline gives CDR1 SNHLY, CDR2 FYNNEI. CDR3 residues: CASSPGTSGGIQYF. The CDR3, as DNA: TGTGCCAGCAGTCCCGGGACTAGCGGGGGTATTCAGTACTTC.

V usage is TRBV30 and J usage is TRBJ1-1, with 11 bases that match TRBD1. Germline-derived CDR1 and CDR2 are GTSNPN and SVGIG (reference sequence). The CDR3 is 15 amino acids. The ends lost 2 bases at V and 5 bases at J; junction bases unmatched: 7. CDR3 in DNA: TGTGCCTGGAGTTATCCCGGGACAGGGGGTACTGAAGCTTTCTTT. Its translation is CAWSYPGTGGTEAFF.

V gene TRBV5-4 combines with J gene TRBJ2-3, with 11 bases fitting TRBD2. Germline CDR1 and CDR2: SGHNT and YYREEE (reference sequence). This CDR3 contains 18 residues. Trimming cost V 1 base and J 5 bases; bases outside gene matches: 12. CDR3 loop: CASSLKVAGGVRVDTQYF. CDR3 DNA sequence: TGTGCCAGCAGCTTGAAAGTAGCGGGGGGGGTAAGGGTAGATACGCAGTATTTT.

The V gene is TRBV27, the J gene TRBJ1-5; 9 nucleotides agree with TRBD1. V was pared by 4 bases and J by 7 bases, with 5 bases of the junction left unmatched. The germline V gene encodes CDR1 MNHEY and CDR2 SMNVEV (reference sequence). The CDR3 consists of 14 residues. CDR3 sequence reads: CASSSQGAGQPQHF. The CDR3 coding sequence is TGTGCCAGCAGTTCACAGGGGGCTGGCCAGCCCCAGCATTTT.

The chain combines TRBV7-2 with TRBJ1-4; TRBD1 is a possible D gene (6 bases). The V gene lost 5 bases and the J gene lost 3 bases, with 13 bases spanning the gap. The germline V gene has CDR1 SGHTA and CDR2 FQGNSA. The CDR3 contains 15 residues. The CDR3 reads CASSPRRGANEKLFF. DNA of the CDR3: TGTGCCAGCAGCCCGCGCAGGGGAGCTAATGAAAAACTGTTTTTT.

The rearrangement uses TRBV7-2 and TRBJ1-1; no firm D call. This CDR3 contains 12 residues. V was pared by 3 bases and J by 6 bases, with 8 bases between. Per the germline V gene, CDR1 is SGHTA and CDR2 is FQGNSA. This chain's CDR3 is CASSFAGAEAFF. Here the CDR3 DNA reads TGTGCCAGCAGCTTTGCGGGCGCTGAAGCTTTCTTT.

The chain joins TRBV7-3 to TRBJ2-3; tentatively, D is TRBD2 (5 bases). V lost 5 bases and J 3 bases, leaving 12 bases between the germline ends. The CDR3 spans 14 residues. In germline, CDR1 is SGHTA, CDR2 FQGTGA. In DNA, the CDR3 is TGTGCCAGCAGCCCCGGGATGTGGACAGATACGCAGTATTTT. This sequence encodes CASSPGMWTDTQYF.

The rearrangement links TRBV11-3 to TRBJ2-6; unclear D gene. This CDR3 spans 13 amino acids. The germline V gene has CDR1 SGHNT and CDR2 YENEEA. The V and J ends lost 3 bases and 3 bases respectively, with 3 bases between them. The CDR3 protein is CASSFSGANVLTF. The CDR3 DNA follows: TGTGCCAGCAGCTTTAGTGGGGCCAACGTCCTGACTTTC.